Following are 25 T cell receptor beta chains from one sample sequenced in a study of shared clonotypes between healthy human individuals. Some clones are missing from TCRdb's copy, which holds only in-frame ones; the method was immunoSEQ multiplex PCR. The sample lists about 600,000 clones, just over 75% occurring once. Material for sequencing was PBMCs. These receptors were obtained from a woman aged 40 to 50 in good health. Some clones in this sample may be carry-over from other donors' samples.

The chain combines TRBV11-3 with TRBJ2-5, with a tentative D call TRBD2 (6 bases). The CDR3 runs to 13 residues. In germline, CDR1 is SGHNT, CDR2 YENEEA. V gave up 1 base and J gave up 4 bases, with 7 bases separating them. CDR3 bases: TGTGCCAGCAGCTTAGCGGGAGTAGAGACCCAGTACTTC. Protein: CASSLAGVETQYF.

This chain links TRBV4-1 with TRBJ2-3, with 7 bases fitting TRBD2. Losses at the gene ends were 1 base for V and 5 bases for J; bases not matched to a gene: 12. CDR1 MGHRA and CDR2 YSYEKL come from the germline V gene. The length of the CDR3 is 17 residues. The CDR3 nucleotides are TGCGCCAGCAGCCAAGCCCCACTAGGGAGGGCCTTAGATACGCAGTATTTT. Translated, it gives CASSQAPLGRALDTQYF.

This chain joins TRBV6-1 and TRBJ1-2, with D uncertain. From germline, CDR1 is MNHNS and CDR2 SASEGT. The V gene lost 2 bases and the J gene lost 5 bases, with 9 bases spanning the gap. The CDR3 contains 13 residues. DNA for the CDR3: TGTGCCAGCAGTGAACTACAGCTTTATGGCTACACCTTC. It codes for CASSELQLYGYTF.

The V gene is TRBV30, the J gene TRBJ2-2; D is unclear. CDR3 size: 15 residues. V dropped 7 bases and J dropped 2 bases, with 17 bases sitting between them. Germline V CDR1 and CDR2: GTSNPN, SVGIG (reference sequence). The CDR3 DNA follows: TGTGCCTCTCCGGCCATGTGGGGAAACACCGGGGAGCTGTTTTTT. Translated: CASPAMWGNTGELFF.

The V and J genes are TRBV28 and TRBJ2-1, with D unclear. Trimming took 6 bases from V and 7 from J, leaving 13 bases between them. The CDR3 totals 13 residues. Germline CDR1 is MDHEN and CDR2 is SYDVKM. The CDR3 DNA reads as TGTGCCAGCAGAAGGATAGCCCGGAATGAGCAGTTCTTC. This gives the protein CASRRIARNEQFF.

This sequence joins TRBV11-2 and TRBJ2-3; 7 bases are shared with TRBD2. Germline V lookup: CDR1 SGHAT, CDR2 FQNNGV. The CDR3 consists of 15 residues. V was clipped by 5 bases and J by 3 bases; unmatched bases: 8. The CDR3 DNA follows: TGTGCCAGCAGCCGGGGGGAACTTGCTACAGATACGCAGTATTTT. Translated, it gives CASSRGELATDTQYF. The full variable domain, in which reference TRBV11-2 and TRBJ2-3 provide the parts outside the CDR3, is EAGVAQSPRYKIIEKRQSVAFWCNPISGHATLYWYQQILGQGPKLLIQFQNNGVVDDSQLPKDRFSAERLKGVDSTLKIQPAKLEDSAVYLCASSRGELATDTQYFGPGTRLTVL.

The chain is built from TRBV2 and TRBJ2-1; 12 bases are shared with TRBD2. Germline values: CDR1 SNHLY, CDR2 FYNNEI. V dropped 1 base and J dropped 8; count of bases not matched to a gene: 6. CDR3 length equals 16 residues. In DNA form, the CDR3 reads TGTGCCAGCAGTGAAGGGCTAGCGGGAGGGAAGGATGAGCAGTTCTTC. Translation gives CASSEGLAGGKDEQFF.

CDR3: CASTYWGRSGANVLTF. Written as DNA, the CDR3 is TGTGCCAGCACCTACTGGGGACGATCTGGGGCCAACGTCCTGACTTTC. V and J are TRBV28 and TRBJ2-6; D is tentatively TRBD1 or TRBD2 (5 bases each). CDR1 and CDR2 (germline): MDHEN, SYDVKM. The length of the CDR3 is 16 residues. The ends were cut back, 7 bases at V and 1 base at J, with 14 bases in the middle.

As DNA, the CDR3 is TGTGCCAGCAGCCCCCTCCCCGGGGAGCTGTTTTTT. It specifies CASSPLPGELFF. J is TRBJ2-2 and V is TRBV7-8, with no clear D. CDR3 length: 12 residues. Trimming removed 5 bases at V and 6 bases at J, with 7 bases between. The V gene's germline CDR1 is SGHVS and CDR2 FQNEAQ.

Regarding this clone: A far larger clone is a single base away, which makes a read error likely. This chain connects TRBV7-9 to TRBJ1-2; D gene ambiguous. CDR3 size: 14 residues. In germline, CDR1 is SEHNR, CDR2 FQNEAQ (reference sequence). CDR3 bases: TGTGCCAGCAGCTTAGCAGCCTCTAACTATGTCTACACCTTC. Encoded protein: CASSLAASNYVYTF.

The chain joins TRBV15 to TRBJ2-1, with D perhaps TRBD2 (5 bases). Germline values: CDR1 LNHNV, CDR2 YYDKDF (reference sequence). CDR3 length: 13 amino acids. V shed 8 bases and J shed 1 base, with 9 bases lying between them. In DNA form, the CDR3 reads TGTGCCACCGGGAGCCGGTCCTACAATGAGCAGTTCTTC. Translated, it gives CATGSRSYNEQFF.

The chain is built from TRBV29-1 and TRBJ1-4; D uncertain. This CDR3 has 13 residues. CDR1 is SQVTM, CDR2 ANQGSEA, per germline. V gave up 4 bases and J gave up 0 bases, with 6 bases separating them. The DNA of the CDR3 is TGCAGCGTTGGACAAGCAACTAATGAAAAACTGTTTTTT. Residues: CSVGQATNEKLFF.

This chain uses TRBV7-6 with TRBJ2-7; 7 bases match TRBD2. V dropped 5 bases and J dropped 7; count of bases not matched to a gene: 8. Germline lookup yields CDR1 SGHVS and CDR2 FNYEAQ. The CDR3 runs 13 residues. CDR3 region: CASSPGLLGEQYF. DNA for the CDR3: TGTGCCAGCAGCCCGGGACTACTGGGGGAGCAGTACTTC.

This sequence joins TRBV11-2 and TRBJ2-3, with D perhaps TRBD2 (6 bases). The CDR3 loop spans 15 amino acids. Germline V gene lookup returns CDR1 SGHAT and CDR2 FQNNGV. Trimming took 3 bases from V and 2 from J, leaving 12 bases between them. CDR3 residues: CASSLVEGNTDTQYF. The CDR3 region has the DNA TGTGCCAGCAGCTTGGTGGAGGGAAACACAGATACGCAGTATTTT. Variable domain in full (rest from reference TRBV11-2 and TRBJ2-3): EAGVAQSPRYKIIEKRQSVAFWCNPISGHATLYWYQQILGQGPKLLIQFQNNGVVDDSQLPKDRFSAERLKGVDSTLKIQPAKLEDSAVYLCASSLVEGNTDTQYFGPGTRLTVL.

The chain is built from TRBV5-1 and TRBJ2-3; perhaps TRBD2 as D (5 bases). Germline V CDR1 and CDR2: SGHRS, YFSETQ. Trimming cost V 0 bases and J 3 bases, with 8 bases left between them. The CDR3 contains 14 residues. CDR3 residues: CASSLGTPTDTQYF. CDR3 coding DNA: TGCGCCAGCAGCTTGGGGACTCCAACAGATACGCAGTATTTT.

This clone was recorded at least ten times. The chain employs TRBV6-5 and TRBJ1-3; no reliable D call. Trimming left V 4 bases short and J 2 bases short, with 12 bases between. Germline assignment: CDR1 MNHEY and CDR2 SVGAGI. The length of the CDR3 is 15 residues. Here the CDR3 DNA reads TGTGCCAGCAGTTCCACGGGTGGACCTGGAAACACCATATATTTT. It codes for CASSSTGGPGNTIYF.

This sequence joins TRBV28 and TRBJ2-7, with TRBD2 matching over 8 bases. The ends lost 5 bases at V and 9 bases at J; junction bases unmatched: 24. The CDR3 is made up of 18 amino acids. Germline CDR1 reads MDHEN; CDR2 reads SYDVKM. CDR3: CASSVRWEEREINVGQYF. The CDR3, as DNA: TGTGCCAGCAGTGTACGTTGGGAGGAGCGGGAGATAAATGTAGGGCAGTACTTC.

This clone was counted once. One junction end does not reproduce the germline sequence, and a read error may be involved. The chain employs TRBV27 and TRBJ2-7; D is perhaps TRBD2 (6 bases). Per the germline V gene, CDR1 is MNHEY and CDR2 is SMNVEV (reference sequence). The CDR3 loop spans 13 amino acids. CDR3 amino acids: CASSFAGSYKQYF. The CDR3 region has the DNA TGTGCCAGCAGTTTCGCGGGGTCCTACAAGCAGTACTTC.

As regards this clone: Other DNA sequences of this sample code for an identical CDR3. This sequence joins TRBV20-1 and TRBJ2-7; TRBD1 is a possible D gene (5 bases). The CDR3 extends over 11 amino acids. Germline V lookup: CDR1 DFQATT, CDR2 SNEGSKA (reference sequence). Trimming pared 3 bases from V and 2 bases from J, leaving 5 bases between. The CDR3: CSARDTYEQYF. The CDR3 DNA reads TGCAGTGCTAGGGACACCTACGAGCAGTACTTC.

The table lists this clone with a few counts. The junction differs from germline at one of its ends, possibly a read error. This chain uses TRBV11-2 with TRBJ1-4; D remains unclear. CDR1 and CDR2 from the germline V gene are SGHAT and FQNNGV. This CDR3 contains 14 residues. The CDR3 here is CASSLERISEKLFF. The CDR3 coding sequence is TGTGCCAGCAGCCTAGAGAGGATTAGTGAAAAACTGTTTTTT.

Ten or more counts support this clone. The chain combines TRBV10-2 with TRBJ2-7; 10 bases map to TRBD1. J gave up 6 bases and V 0 bases, and 5 bases lay outside the gene matches. Per the germline V gene, CDR1 is WSHSY and CDR2 is SAAADI. There are 15 residues in the CDR3. The CDR3 loop reads CASSESDRGRPEQYF. CDR3 sequence (DNA): TGCGCCAGCAGTGAGTCCGACAGGGGGCGCCCCGAGCAGTACTTC.

Regarding this clone: With only one base between it and a far larger clone, this is likely a read error. The rearrangement joins TRBV4-2 to TRBJ2-7; D may be TRBD1 (5 bases). CDR3 length: 16 amino acids. CDR1 and CDR2 (germline): LGHNA, YNFKEQ. V lost 0 bases, J lost 5 bases, and 17 bases lay in between. This chain's CDR3 is CASSQDKGQGVDEQYF. Written as DNA, the CDR3 is TGTGCCAGCAGCCAAGACAAGGGGCAGGGCGTCGACGAGCAGTACTTC.

This rearrangement joins TRBV28 to TRBJ2-3; unclear D gene. The CDR3 has 13 residues. The germline gives CDR1 MDHEN, CDR2 SYDVKM. V lost 3 bases and J 4 bases, leaving 8 bases between the germline ends. This CDR3 is CASSLAGPDTQYF. In DNA, the CDR3 is TGTGCCAGCAGTTTGGCAGGCCCAGATACGCAGTATTTT.

This chain connects TRBV28 to TRBJ2-7, with D unclear. There are 14 residues in the CDR3. Trimming took off 3 bases at V and 3 bases at J, with 12 bases between the two ends. Per germline, CDR1 MDHEN and CDR2 SYDVKM. The CDR3 DNA reads as TGTGCCAGCAGTTTCTCTCCCATGGACTACGAGCAGTACTTC. It specifies CASSFSPMDYEQYF. The variable domain in full, with the rest retrieved from reference TRBV28 and TRBJ2-7, is DVKVTQSSRYLVKRTGEKVFLECVQDMDHENMFWYRQDPGLGLRLIYFSYDVKMKEKGDIPEGYSVSREKKERFSLILESASTNQTSMYLCASSFSPMDYEQYFGPGTRLTVT.

The CDR3 sequence: CASSTQRNTEAFF. The CDR3 DNA is TGTGCCAGCAGCACGCAGCGGAACACTGAAGCTTTCTTT. The V and J genes are TRBV7-8 and TRBJ1-1; no clear D. The CDR3 length is 13 residues. Germline V gene sequence: CDR1 SGHVS, CDR2 FQNEAQ. Trimming shortened V by 5 bases and J by 1 base, and 8 bases separated the two germline ends.